Below are 31 T cell receptor beta chains sequenced from a single sample in a study of identical twins. TCRdb re-called the 5' RACE reads through MiXCR, storing one row per CDR3 protein. The data contain hundreds of thousands of distinct CDR3 sequences, approximately 9% of them singletons. These same data were also listed under a study on yellow fever vaccine responses in identical twins.

The specimen sequenced was PBMCs. These receptors were collected from a woman younger than 35 in good health.

This chain uses TRBV5-1 with TRBJ2-5; D possibly corresponds to TRBD1 (6 bases). This CDR3 spans 15 amino acids. Germline V gene lookup returns CDR1 SGHRS and CDR2 YFSETQ. Trimming stripped 1 base from V and 2 bases from J, with 12 bases between. In DNA form, the CDR3 reads TGCGCCAGCAGCTTGTCCCGGACAGTTCAAGAGACCCAGTACTTC. This sequence encodes CASSLSRTVQETQYF.

J is TRBJ2-3 and V is TRBV2; the D gene is possibly TRBD2 (6 bases). CDR1 and CDR2 (germline): SNHLY, FYNNEI. V dropped 5 bases and J dropped 6 bases, with 15 bases sitting between them. The CDR3 is 14 residues long. The CDR3 is CASSTNSGGDTQYF. In nucleotides, the CDR3 is TGTGCCAGCAGTACGAACTCCGGAGGGGATACGCAGTATTTT.

This clonotype was seen at least ten times. This sequence joins TRBV12-3 or TRBV12-4 and TRBJ2-7; D perhaps matches TRBD1 (5 bases). Trimming took 4 bases from V and 5 from J, leaving 15 bases between them. The length of the CDR3 is 14 residues. This CDR3 is CASSSGPPGNEQYF. The CDR3 nucleotides are TGTGCCAGCAGTTCAGGACCTCCAGGGAACGAGCAGTACTTC.

V usage is TRBV6-1 and J usage is TRBJ2-3; D gene ambiguous. CDR1 and CDR2 (germline): MNHNS, SASEGT. The CDR3 consists of 14 residues. Trimming left V 5 bases short and J 2 bases short, with 11 bases between. In DNA form, the CDR3 reads TGTGCCAGCAGTCGCGAACAAGACACAGATACGCAGTATTTT. It codes for CASSREQDTDTQYF.

This chain links TRBV24-1 with TRBJ1-5; a possible D gene is TRBD1 (5 bases). V lost 4 bases and J 3 bases, leaving 12 bases between the germline ends. In germline, CDR1 is KGHDR, CDR2 SFDVKD. The CDR3 extends over 15 amino acids. CDR3 sequence reads: CATSDRDSDNQPQHF. CDR3 DNA: TGTGCCACCAGTGACCGTGACAGCGACAATCAGCCCCAGCATTTT.

This clonotype was detected only a few times. This chain connects TRBV4-2 to TRBJ2-3; 12 bases agree with TRBD2. From germline, CDR1 is LGHNA and CDR2 YNFKEQ. CDR3 length: 19 residues. Losses at the gene ends were 0 bases for V and 4 bases for J; bases not matched to a gene: 11. The CDR3 DNA is TGTGCCAGCAGCCAAGAAGGCCTAGCGGGAGGGCCGAATTCAGATACGCAGTATTTT. As protein: CASSQEGLAGGPNSDTQYF.

This clonotype was counted a few times. V and J are TRBV7-6 and TRBJ2-7; 7 positions agree with TRBD2. The V and J ends lost 5 bases and 3 bases, in that order; junction bases with no gene match: 16. CDR3 length: 17 amino acids. Looked up from germline, CDR1 is SGHVS and CDR2 is FNYEAQ. The CDR3 sequence: CASSPSNAPSGYYEQYF. For the CDR3, the DNA is TGTGCCAGCAGCCCATCTAACGCTCCTAGCGGTTACTACGAGCAGTACTTC.

The V and J genes are TRBV9 and TRBJ2-1, with no clear D. Trimming removed 3 bases from V and 5 bases from J, with 12 bases in between. Per germline, CDR1 SGDLS and CDR2 YYNGEE. CDR3 size: 14 residues. Here the CDR3 reads CASSDGRQNNEQFF. The CDR3 DNA sequence: TGTGCCAGCAGCGACGGCAGGCAGAACAATGAGCAGTTCTTC.

J is TRBJ2-5 and V is TRBV11-2; TRBD2 agrees at 10 bases. V lost 5 bases, J lost 5 bases, and 17 bases stayed unmatched. The length of the CDR3 is 18 residues. CDR1 and CDR2 (germline): SGHAT, FQNNGV. DNA for the CDR3: TGTGCCAGCAGCCGAGTCAGCGGGGGGGTTCGCCGTTCGGAGACCCAGTACTTC. Translated, it gives CASSRVSGGVRRSETQYF.

The table lists this clonotype with many counts. The chain employs TRBV5-6 and TRBJ2-3; the D is unclear. The ends were cut back, 0 bases at V and 7 bases at J, with 6 bases in the middle. Germline V gives CDR1 SGHDT, CDR2 YYEEEE. The CDR3 has 12 amino acids. CDR3 sequence: CASSLDGYTQYF. The CDR3 region has the DNA TGTGCCAGCAGCTTGGATGGGTATACGCAGTATTTT.

This clonotype appeared a few times. The chain has TRBV27 and TRBJ2-1, with 9 bases matching TRBD2. With 1 base clipped from V and 10 bases from J, the junction kept 2 bases outside the gene matches. The CDR3 contains 13 residues. CDR1 is MNHEY and CDR2 is SMNVEV in the germline V gene (reference sequence). In DNA form, the CDR3 reads TGTGCCAGCAGTTTATGGAGCGGGGGGGAGCAGTTCTTC. Translating it yields CASSLWSGGEQFF.

The V call is TRBV5-1, the J call TRBJ2-6; no clear D. Trimming pared 6 bases from V and 1 base from J, leaving 5 bases between. The CDR3 is 13 amino acids. Germline assignment: CDR1 SGHRS and CDR2 YFSETQ. For the CDR3, the DNA is TGCGCCAGCAACCCATCTGGGGCCAACGTCCTGACTTTC. Protein sequence: CASNPSGANVLTF. The full variable domain, rest sourced from reference TRBV5-1 and TRBJ2-6, is KAGVTQTPRYLIKTRGQQVTLSCSPISGHRSVSWYQQTPGQGLQFLFEYFSETQRNKGNFPGRFSGRQFSNSRSEMNVSTLELGDSALYLCASNPSGANVLTFGAGSRLTVL.

This clonotype was counted ten times or more. The V call is TRBV11-2, the J call TRBJ2-7; D gene ambiguous. Germline V gene lookup returns CDR1 SGHAT and CDR2 FQNNGV. The V gene lost 5 bases and the J gene lost 6 bases, with 17 bases spanning the gap. This CDR3 is built from 14 residues. The CDR3 protein is CASSLETGSGEQYF. As DNA, the CDR3 is TGTGCCAGCAGCCTGGAGACGGGCTCCGGCGAGCAGTACTTC.

The chain is built from TRBV3-1 and TRBJ2-3; D is undetermined. The CDR3 runs 15 residues. V was cut by 0 bases and J by 0 bases, with 7 bases left in between. Germline CDR1 is LGHDT and CDR2 is YNNKEL (reference sequence). The CDR3: CASSQDTHSTDTQYF. The CDR3 nucleotides are TGTGCCAGCAGCCAAGACACTCATAGCACAGATACGCAGTATTTT.

The table lists this clonotype with a few counts. This rearrangement joins TRBV11-2 to TRBJ1-2, with 12 bases lining up with TRBD1. V gave up 5 bases and J gave up 3 bases; unmatched junction bases: 10. CDR3 length equals 17 residues. CDR1 is SGHAT, CDR2 FQNNGV, per germline. CDR3 sequence (DNA): TGTGCCAGCAGCCTATCCCCCCGGGACAGGGGGCACTATGGCTACACCTTC. Amino acids: CASSLSPRDRGHYGYTF. The variable domain in full, completed from reference TRBV11-2 and TRBJ1-2, reads EAGVAQSPRYKIIEKRQSVAFWCNPISGHATLYWYQQILGQGPKLLIQFQNNGVVDDSQLPKDRFSAERLKGVDSTLKIQPAKLEDSAVYLCASSLSPRDRGHYGYTFGSGTRLTVV.

The chain combines TRBV29-1 with TRBJ2-7; 7 bases match TRBD1. CDR3 length equals 13 residues. The germline V gene has CDR1 SQVTM and CDR2 ANQGSEA. Unmatched junction bases numbered 3, after V lost 4 bases and J lost 0 bases. CDR3 region: CSVVRDSSYEQYF. CDR3 bases: TGCAGCGTTGTACGGGACAGCTCCTACGAGCAGTACTTC.

The chain employs TRBV29-1 and TRBJ2-1, with TRBD2 as a possible D gene (6 bases). CDR3 length equals 12 residues. Germline values: CDR1 SQVTM, CDR2 ANQGSEA. V was cut by 3 bases and J by 8 bases, with 11 bases left in between. The CDR3 DNA follows: TGCAGCGTTGATCGGGGCGGGGATGAGCAGTTCTTC. This encodes CSVDRGGDEQFF.

Worth noting for this clonotype: At one end the junction does not follow the germline gene, possibly because of a read error. The chain joins TRBV7-9 to TRBJ2-7, with 11 positions matching TRBD2. Germline CDR1 reads SEHNR; CDR2 reads FQNEAQ (reference sequence). The CDR3 is 14 amino acids. The CDR3 DNA sequence: TGTGCCAGCAGCGTAGCGGGAGGGAAGCGCGAGCAGTACTTC. Translated: CASSVAGGKREQYF.

In this sample, this clonotype turned up many times. This chain connects TRBV15 to TRBJ2-7; 11 positions match TRBD1. Losses at the gene ends were 4 bases for V and 4 bases for J; bases not matched to a gene: 6. Germline V gives CDR1 LNHNV, CDR2 YYDKDF (reference sequence). The CDR3 has 15 residues. This CDR3 is CATSTRTGGSYEQYF. The CDR3 nucleotides are TGTGCCACCAGCACGAGGACAGGGGGCTCTTACGAGCAGTACTTC.

V is TRBV27 and J is TRBJ2-2; TRBD2 matches at 11 bases. The CDR3 has 15 residues. Trimming at V came to 6 bases and at J to 2 bases, leaving 2 bases not matched to a gene. In germline, CDR1 is MNHEY, CDR2 SMNVEV (reference sequence). Here the CDR3 DNA reads TGTGCCAGCAGGGGACTAGCGGCCAACACCGGGGAGCTGTTTTTT. Translated, it gives CASRGLAANTGELFF.

This clonotype has more than one count but fewer than ten. The chain uses TRBV6-1 and TRBJ2-7; TRBD2 matches at 14 bases. The V and J ends lost 6 bases and 2 bases, in that order; junction bases with no gene match: 0. This CDR3 contains 14 residues. The germline V gene has CDR1 MNHNS and CDR2 SASEGT. The CDR3 DNA is TGTGCCAGCAGGGGACTAGCGGGGGCCTACGAGCAGTACTTC. Protein product: CASRGLAGAYEQYF.

The chain couples TRBV3-1 to TRBJ2-7; 7 nucleotides line up with TRBD2. V lost 4 bases, J lost 1 base, and 10 bases stayed unmatched. The germline CDR1 and CDR2 sequences are LGHDT and YNNKEL (reference sequence). The CDR3 totals 16 residues. CDR3 DNA sequence: TGTGCCAGCAGCCCCCGAGTGGGGGAGGGTTCCTACGAGCAGTACTTC. Its translation: CASSPRVGEGSYEQYF.

The chain uses TRBV11-2 and TRBJ2-1; TRBD2 agrees at 8 bases. The CDR3 has 14 residues. Germline V gene data show CDR1 as SGHAT and CDR2 as FQNNGV. The V segment lost 7 bases and the J segment 8 bases; nucleotides outside the gene matches: 10. The CDR3 spells CASTVGASGHEQFF. DNA for the CDR3: TGTGCCAGCACGGTGGGTGCTAGCGGGCATGAGCAGTTCTTC.

This clonotype was detected ten times or more. The chain has TRBV7-2 and TRBJ2-1, with a possible D match to TRBD1 (6 bases). CDR1 SGHTA and CDR2 FQGNSA come from the germline V gene. The ends were cut back, 3 bases at V and 2 bases at J, with 14 bases in the middle. This CDR3 has 16 amino acids. The CDR3, as DNA: TGTGCCAGCAGCTTTCAGGGCAGGGGCACCTACAATGAGCAGTTCTTC. Amino acids: CASSFQGRGTYNEQFF.

The V and J genes are TRBV3-1 and TRBJ2-3, with D tentatively TRBD1 (5 bases). Deletions cut 4 bases from V and 0 bases from J, with 14 bases between. This CDR3 is 16 amino acids long. The germline gives CDR1 LGHDT, CDR2 YNNKEL (reference sequence). The CDR3 loop is CASSRKGPPSTDTQYF. In DNA, the CDR3 is TGTGCCAGCAGCCGTAAGGGGCCACCCAGCACAGATACGCAGTATTTT.

The chain carries TRBV2 and TRBJ2-1; the match to TRBD1 covers 11 bases. CDR1 is SNHLY and CDR2 is FYNNEI in the germline V gene. The CDR3 contains 16 residues. The J segment lost 8 bases and the V segment lost 7 bases, leaving 13 bases of the junction unmatched. CDR3 in amino acids: CASTEMGQGGYDEQFF. The CDR3 nucleotides are TGTGCCAGCACCGAGATGGGACAGGGGGGTTACGATGAGCAGTTCTTC.

This clonotype was seen at least ten times. The genes are TRBV4-1 and TRBJ2-7; D is undetermined. Between the trimmed V and J ends, which lost 1 base and 4 bases, there was a span of 14 bases. From germline, CDR1 is MGHRA and CDR2 YSYEKL. This CDR3 has 15 amino acids. The chain's CDR3 is CASSQGASQAYEQYF. The CDR3, as DNA: TGCGCCAGCAGCCAAGGGGCGAGCCAAGCTTACGAGCAGTACTTC.

There are many counts of this clonotype. The chain combines TRBV5-1 with TRBJ2-3; no firm D call. Germline CDR1 reads SGHRS; CDR2 reads YFSETQ. CDR3 size: 14 residues. The V end lost 5 bases, the J end lost 6 bases, and 16 bases lay between the germline ends. The CDR3 region is CASSLSGEYDTQYF. CDR3 DNA sequence: TGCGCCAGCAGTCTGTCCGGCGAGTATGATACGCAGTATTTT.

This clonotype has a count of ten or more. J is TRBJ2-5 and V is TRBV7-9; D is undetermined. Trimming cost V 6 bases and J 5 bases, with 13 bases left between them. Germline V gene data show CDR1 as SEHNR and CDR2 as FQNEAQ (reference sequence). The CDR3 loop spans 13 amino acids. The CDR3: CASRSPRVETQYF. CDR3 nucleotides: TGTGCCAGCAGGTCGCCCCGTGTGGAGACCCAGTACTTC.

Only a few counts were recorded for this clonotype. This chain links TRBV7-2 with TRBJ2-5, with 9 bases fitting TRBD1. V was clipped by 4 bases and J by 5 bases; unmatched bases: 5. The CDR3 extends over 14 amino acids. Germline V gives CDR1 SGHTA, CDR2 FQGNSA. CDR3 in DNA: TGTGCCAGCAGCTCATGGACAGGGGATGAGACCCAGTACTTC. This sequence encodes CASSSWTGDETQYF.

This clonotype was detected a few times. The chain recombines TRBV27 with TRBJ2-3; unclear D gene. The CDR3 has 13 amino acids. Germline-derived CDR1 and CDR2 are MNHEY and SMNVEV (reference sequence). Between the trimmed V and J ends, which lost 1 base and 3 bases, there was a span of 5 bases. The CDR3 DNA reads TGTGCCAGCAGTTTATGGGCGACAGATACGCAGTATTTT. Translated: CASSLWATDTQYF.